The 14 T cell receptor beta chains reported below all come from one sample, sequenced in a study of prognosis after radiotherapy for stage I lung cancer. Two-round multiplex PCR amplified TCR beta CDR3 from genomic DNA. Primers specific to each TRBV and TRBJ gene drove first-round PCR. TCRdb called the multiplex PCR reads again in MiXCR, with one record for every CDR3 protein. The repertoire includes about 35,000 distinct CDR3 sequences, about 34% of them detected once, and approximately 15% sits in the top ten. The material was PBMCs, obtained before or after stereotactic body radiation therapy (not recorded which). All receptors come from a donor of 50 years or more with non-small cell lung cancer.

This clonotype was picked up many times. The chain joins TRBV27 to TRBJ2-1, with unresolved D. The V end lost 6 bases, the J end lost 7 bases, and 7 bases lay between the germline ends. In germline, CDR1 is MNHEY, CDR2 SMNVEV (reference sequence). The CDR3 runs 11 residues. In DNA form, the CDR3 reads TGTGCCAGCAGCTCGCGTAATGAGCAGTTCTTC. Translating gives CASSSRNEQFF.

Here the CDR3 DNA reads TGTGCCAGCAGCCAAGATGTCTGGGGGAGGGGATACACTGAAGCTTTCTTT. Its translation is CASSQDVWGRGYTEAFF. This chain links TRBV3-1 with TRBJ1-1, with D possibly matching TRBD1 (5 bases). Germline lookup yields CDR1 LGHDT and CDR2 YNNKEL (reference sequence). The CDR3 is 17 residues long. V dropped 0 bases and J dropped 3 bases, with 17 bases sitting between them.

Many counts were recorded for this clonotype. The chain joins TRBV5-8 to TRBJ1-2, with 10 positions matching TRBD1. Germline V lookup: CDR1 SGHTS, CDR2 YDEGEE. The CDR3 runs to 15 residues. Trimming took 2 bases from V and 3 from J; bases not matched to a gene: 4. CDR3 sequence (DNA): TGTGCCAGCAGCTTACCCGGGACAGGGGACTATGGCTACACCTTC. It is translated as CASSLPGTGDYGYTF.

This rearrangement joins TRBV9 to TRBJ1-2; D is possibly TRBD1 (6 bases). The germline V and J ends were trimmed by 5 bases and 4 bases, with 12 bases remaining between them. Germline values: CDR1 SGDLS, CDR2 YYNGEE. The CDR3 runs 13 residues. CDR3 amino acids: CASRAGATYGYTF. DNA of the CDR3: TGTGCCAGCAGGGCAGGGGCCACCTATGGCTACACCTTC.

This clonotype has a handful of counts. A far bigger clonotype differs at one base, so this is likely a read error. The chain couples TRBV6-4 to TRBJ2-3; 9 positions match TRBD2. The CDR3 extends over 18 amino acids. The junction had 14 bases not matched to a gene; V was cut back by 6 bases and J by 1 base. In germline, CDR1 is MRHNA, CDR2 SNTAGT. Here the CDR3 reads CASSIPRTSVIGTDTQYF. CDR3 DNA sequence: TGTGCCAGCAGCATACCACGGACTAGCGTCATTGGCACAGATACGCAGTATTTT.

To note about this clonotype: At one end, the junction sequence differs from germline, possibly due to a read error. This rearrangement joins TRBV6-1 to TRBJ2-1; 11 bases fit TRBD2. Germline V lookup: CDR1 MNHNS, CDR2 SASEGT. The CDR3 sequence is 16 residues long. The CDR3 nucleotides read TGTGCCAGCAGTGAATCACTAGCGGGGGTAAGTAATGAGCATTTCTTC. Translation: CASSESLAGVSNEHFF.

The table lists this clonotype with many counts. The rearrangement links TRBV6-1 to TRBJ2-5, with D hard to call. Germline V gene data show CDR1 as MNHNS and CDR2 as SASEGT. This CDR3 comprises 13 residues. Deletions cut 3 bases from V and 5 bases from J, with 10 bases between. The CDR3 DNA is TGTGCCAGCAGTGAGAGACCCGGGGAGACCCAGTACTTC. Translating gives CASSERPGETQYF.

This clonotype was seen just once. Being one base from a much bigger clone, this may be a read error. The chain recombines TRBV6-2 or TRBV6-3 with TRBJ1-1; TRBD1 matches 7 bases. Trimming cost V 5 bases and J 4 bases; bases outside gene matches: 7. The CDR3 is 14 residues long. Germline CDR1 and CDR2: MNHEY and SVGEGT. The CDR3 region is CASSLSSGGTEAFF. For the CDR3, the DNA is TGTGCCAGCAGTCTCTCCTCAGGGGGCACTGAAGCTTTCTTT.

This clonotype was seen at least ten times. The chain combines TRBV9 with TRBJ2-3, with 8 bases lining up with TRBD2. Germline loops: CDR1 SGDLS, CDR2 YYNGEE. This CDR3 region has 16 residues. Trimming at V came to 7 bases and at J to 3 bases, leaving 13 bases not matched to a gene. CDR3 protein: CASAPSREAGTDTQYF. CDR3 nucleotide sequence: TGTGCCAGCGCCCCTTCGCGGGAGGCGGGTACAGATACGCAGTATTTT.

Notes on this clonotype: A single base is all that separates this from a far larger clone, so a read error is likely. This chain uses TRBV6-2 or TRBV6-3 with TRBJ2-6, with TRBD1 as a possible D gene (5 bases). The germline gives CDR1 MNHEY, CDR2 SVGEGT. The CDR3 has 18 residues. CDR3 sequence reads: CASSYGPASFSGANFLTF. The CDR3 DNA sequence: TGTGCCAGCAGTTACGGGCCGGCCTCTTTCTCTGGGGCCAACTTCCTGACTTTC.

For this clonotype: At one end the junction does not follow the germline gene, possibly because of a read error. This chain links TRBV6-1 with TRBJ2-7; D unresolved. The CDR3 is 15 residues long. Germline V lookup: CDR1 MNHNS, CDR2 SASEGT. The CDR3 here is CASSEGRSDRYEQYF. The CDR3 DNA reads TGTGCCAGCAGTGAAGGTCGGAGCGACCGCTACGAACAGTACTTC.

The rearrangement joins TRBV14 to TRBJ2-2; weak D call: TRBD1 (6 bases). This CDR3 contains 15 residues. Deletions cut 10 bases from V and 0 bases from J, with 15 bases between. Germline lookup yields CDR1 SGHDN and CDR2 FVKESK. The CDR3 loop is CAIIQQGTNTGELFF. The CDR3 DNA reads as TGTGCCATCATCCAGCAGGGGACGAACACCGGGGAGCTGTTTTTT.

This clonotype was counted a few times. A clone one base away is much larger, so this may be a read error. This sequence joins TRBV7-9 and TRBJ2-1; D gene ambiguous. CDR3 size: 15 residues. Germline V lookup: CDR1 SEHNR, CDR2 FQNEAQ (reference sequence). DNA for the CDR3: TGTGCCTGCAGCTTAATGCGGAGCTCCTACAATGAGCAGTTCTTC. Protein: CACSLMRSSYNEQFF.

The V gene is TRBV30, the J gene TRBJ1-2; TRBD1 aligns across 7 bases. Germline V gene sequence: CDR1 GTSNPN, CDR2 SVGIG (reference sequence). This CDR3 has 14 amino acids. Trimming removed 0 bases from V and 7 bases from J; junction bases left unmatched: 8. CDR3 nucleotide sequence: TGTGCCTGGAGTGTGACAGGGTATTCTGGTGGCTACACCTTC. Its protein product is CAWSVTGYSGGYTF.